The 15 T cell receptor beta chains below were found in one sample sequenced in a study of OX40 agonist ivuxolimab in advanced cancers. Here immunoSEQ multiplex PCR was the method, and the copy in TCRdb shows in-frame clones only, minus some. The sample lists around 70,000 clones, 84% occurring once. Sample: CD4+ or CD8+ T cells sorted from blood, taken in a trial of the OX40 agonist ivuxolimab. All receptors come from an adult with an advanced solid tumor such as melanoma, head and neck, liver or kidney cancer.

This clone was counted between two and nine times. The chain is built from TRBV19 and TRBJ1-2, with a weak D call TRBD1 (5 bases). This CDR3 is 15 amino acids long. In germline, CDR1 is LNHDA, CDR2 SQIVND (reference sequence). Trimming shortened V by 5 bases and J by 7 bases, and 20 bases separated the two germline ends. The CDR3 DNA reads TGTGCCAGTAGTCCCCGGTTGGGGGGGACTTTTGGCTACACCTTC. It encodes CASSPRLGGTFGYTF.

The chain joins TRBV29-1 to TRBJ2-1, with 12 bases aligning to TRBD2. Germline trimming cut 6 bases from V and 6 bases from J; bases unmatched to any gene: 9. CDR1 and CDR2 (germline): SQVTM, ANQGSEA. The CDR3 spans 15 residues. The CDR3 region is CSVRGGGLAGNEQFF. Here the CDR3 DNA reads TGCAGCGTGCGGGGCGGGGGACTAGCGGGCAATGAGCAGTTCTTC.

Turning to this clone: In the same sample, other DNA sequences code for this CDR3. The CDR3 reads CASSYGGSNSPLHF. The CDR3 DNA follows: TGTGCCAGCAGTTACGGGGGAAGTAATTCACCCCTCCACTTT. The chain recombines TRBV6-5 with TRBJ1-6, with D possibly TRBD1 on 5 matching bases. CDR3 length: 14 amino acids. Germline V gene lookup returns CDR1 MNHEY and CDR2 SVGAGI. V was trimmed by 2 bases and J by 6 bases, leaving 8 bases between them.

This chain uses TRBV6-7 with TRBJ2-7; D not certain. TRBV6-7 has ORF status, its function being uncertain. V lost 9 bases and J lost 3, with 6 bases in between. The CDR3 consists of 10 residues. The CDR3 region is CARMGYEQYF. In nucleotides, the CDR3 is TGTGCCAGGATGGGCTACGAGCAGTACTTC.

On this clone itself: Other DNA sequences of this sample code for an identical CDR3. The chain couples TRBV9 to TRBJ2-7; possible D gene TRBD2, 6 bases. Germline V CDR1 and CDR2: SGDLS, YYNGEE. The CDR3 totals 13 residues. Trimming removed 4 bases from V and 2 bases from J, with 10 bases in between. The CDR3 is CASSPAGPYEQYF. Here the CDR3 DNA reads TGTGCCAGCAGCCCAGCGGGCCCCTACGAGCAGTACTTC.

J is TRBJ1-1 and V is TRBV4-2; D not resolved. Germline CDR1 is LGHNA and CDR2 is YNFKEQ. This CDR3 region has 14 residues. V shed 4 bases and J shed 1 base, with 10 bases lying between them. The DNA for the CDR3 is TGTGCCAGCAGCCGCGATAGTAGGAACACTGAAGCTTTCTTT. This sequence encodes CASSRDSRNTEAFF.

CDR3 residues: CASSEMGGAETQYF. The CDR3 DNA reads TGTGCCAGCAGTGAGATGGGGGGCGCCGAGACCCAGTACTTC. This sequence joins TRBV5-4 and TRBJ2-5; D might be TRBD1 or TRBD2, each matching 6 bases. This CDR3 comprises 14 residues. Germline V gives CDR1 SGHNT, CDR2 YYREEE (reference sequence). V dropped 5 bases and J dropped 5 bases, with 16 bases sitting between them.

CDR3 in amino acids: CASTRTALNTEAFF. The CDR3 DNA sequence: TGTGCCAGCACCCGGACAGCTTTGAACACTGAAGCTTTCTTT. This rearrangement joins TRBV28 to TRBJ1-1, with D possibly being TRBD1 (6 bases). Germline-derived CDR1 and CDR2 are MDHEN and SYDVKM. CDR3 length: 14 amino acids. Trimming stripped 7 bases from V and 0 bases from J, with 12 bases between. Full variable domain (rest looked up from reference TRBV28 and TRBJ1-1): DVKVTQSSRYLVKRTGEKVFLECVQDMDHENMFWYRQDPGLGLRLIYFSYDVKMKEKGDIPEGYSVSREKKERFSLILESASTNQTSMYLCASTRTALNTEAFFGQGTRLTVV.

This chain uses TRBV7-8 with TRBJ2-1; D possibly corresponds to TRBD2 (6 bases). The CDR3 length is 13 residues. V was cut by 4 bases and J by 8 bases, with 12 bases left in between. Germline loops: CDR1 SGHVS, CDR2 FQNEAQ. CDR3 amino acids: CASSSGGKDEQFF. CDR3 bases: TGTGCCAGCAGCTCCGGGGGAAAGGATGAGCAGTTCTTC.

This chain uses TRBV7-8 with TRBJ2-2; D unclear. CDR3 length equals 13 residues. Germline V gene sequence: CDR1 SGHVS, CDR2 FQNEAQ. The V end lost 3 bases, the J end lost 4 bases, and 6 bases lay between the germline ends. DNA for the CDR3: TGTGCCAGCAGCTTCTTTTTCACCGGGGAGCTGTTTTTT. Protein sequence: CASSFFFTGELFF.

This chain uses TRBV28 with TRBJ2-7; 11 bases agree with TRBD1. With 4 bases clipped from V and 5 bases from J, the junction kept 7 bases outside the gene matches. CDR3 length equals 15 residues. Germline V lookup: CDR1 MDHEN, CDR2 SYDVKM. CDR3 DNA: TGTGCCAGCAGTTCAATAGGACAGGGGGCCAACGAGCAGTACTTC. This sequence encodes CASSSIGQGANEQYF.

The V call is TRBV18, the J call TRBJ1-2; 9 bases map to TRBD1. Germline V CDR1 and CDR2: KGHSH, LQKENI. CDR3 size: 13 residues. With 3 bases clipped from V and 8 bases from J, the junction kept 4 bases outside the gene matches. The CDR3 DNA follows: TGTGCCAGCTCACCCGGACAGGGGAAAGGCTACACCTTC. This codes for CASSPGQGKGYTF.

The CDR3 DNA follows: TGTGCCAGCAGCTTAGTAGGGCGGGGAGATACGCAGTATTTT. Protein: CASSLVGRGDTQYF. The chain joins TRBV11-3 to TRBJ2-3, with D tentatively TRBD2 (6 bases). This CDR3 comprises 14 residues. V was shortened by 1 base and J by 5 bases, with 10 bases between the two germline ends. Germline CDR1 SGHNT, CDR2 YENEEA. Supplemented by reference TRBV11-3 and TRBJ2-3, the full variable domain reads EAGVVQSPRYKIIEKKQPVAFWCNPISGHNTLYWYLQNLGQGPELLIRYENEEAVDDSQLPKDRFSAERLKGVDSTLKIQPAELGDSAVYLCASSLVGRGDTQYFGPGTRLTVL.

The chain links TRBV6-1 to TRBJ1-1; the match to TRBD1 covers 7 bases. CDR1 and CDR2 from the germline V gene are MNHNS and SASEGT. There are 13 residues in the CDR3. The V gene end was trimmed by 9 bases and the J gene end by 0 bases; junction bases not matched to a gene: 4. DNA of the CDR3: TGTGCCAGTGAGACAGGGTTGAACACTGAAGCTTTCTTT. It is translated as CASETGLNTEAFF.

This rearrangement joins TRBV6-1 to TRBJ1-2; D uncertain. V gave up 0 bases and J gave up 8 bases, with 7 bases separating them. Germline assignment: CDR1 MNHNS and CDR2 SASEGT. This CDR3 is 12 amino acids long. The CDR3 region has the DNA TGTGCCAGCAGTGAAGCCCGGGAGGGCTACACCTTC. Its protein is CASSEAREGYTF.